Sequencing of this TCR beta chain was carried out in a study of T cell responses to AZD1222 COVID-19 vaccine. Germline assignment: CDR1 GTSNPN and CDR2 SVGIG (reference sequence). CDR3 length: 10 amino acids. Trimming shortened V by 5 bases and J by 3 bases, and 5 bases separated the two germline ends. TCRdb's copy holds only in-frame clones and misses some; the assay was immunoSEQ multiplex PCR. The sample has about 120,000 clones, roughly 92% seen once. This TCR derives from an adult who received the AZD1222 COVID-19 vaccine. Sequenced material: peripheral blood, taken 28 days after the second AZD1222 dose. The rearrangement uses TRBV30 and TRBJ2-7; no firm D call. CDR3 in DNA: TGTGCCTGGGGGGTCTACGAGCAGTACTTC. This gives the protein CAWGVYEQYF.